Each of the 28 T cell receptor beta chains below was sequenced from the same sample in a study of blood T cells in healthy people across ages. A sample-barcoded 5' primer and a J-beta primer mix were used in a second PCR of roughly 7 to 11 cycles. Each CDR3 protein is one row after TCRdb ran MiXCR on the 5' RACE reads. The data show about 570,000 distinct CDR3 sequences, 25% to 30% seen once. Source material: blood. These TCRs come from a woman in her sixties or seventies in good health.

This clonotype has only one observation. The chain has TRBV2 and TRBJ1-2; D is uncertain. Germline lookup yields CDR1 SNHLY and CDR2 FYNNEI. V lost 0 bases and J lost 4, with 15 bases in between. This CDR3 contains 16 residues. CDR3 amino acids: CASSEASQMAGYGYTF. CDR3 DNA: TGTGCCAGCAGTGAAGCGTCACAGATGGCTGGCTATGGCTACACCTTC.

This clonotype was observed a few times. The J gene is TRBJ2-3, the V gene TRBV20-1, with 7 positions matching TRBD1. Looked up from germline, CDR1 is DFQATT and CDR2 is SNEGSKA (reference sequence). V trimming: 6 bases; J trimming: 1 base; junction bases outside the gene matches: 7. CDR3 size: 14 residues. The CDR3 protein is CSAPDRRRTDTQYF. CDR3 coding DNA: TGCAGTGCCCCGGACAGGCGACGCACAGATACGCAGTATTTT.

The rearrangement uses TRBV20-1 and TRBJ1-2; D gene ambiguous. V gave up 0 bases and J gave up 0 bases, with 11 bases separating them. CDR3 size: 15 residues. The germline V gene encodes CDR1 DFQATT and CDR2 SNEGSKA (reference sequence). CDR3 sequence: CSARDLETTNYGYTF. CDR3 DNA: TGCAGTGCTAGAGATCTGGAAACAACTAACTATGGCTACACCTTC.

The J gene is TRBJ2-7, the V gene TRBV12-3 or TRBV12-4; D is possibly TRBD1 (6 bases). This CDR3 has 13 residues. V lost 7 bases and J lost 0, with 10 bases in between. This chain's CDR3 is CASKVRGSYEQYF. In nucleotides, the CDR3 is TGTGCCAGCAAGGTCAGGGGCTCCTACGAGCAGTACTTC.

As to this clonotype: The junction does not match germline at one end; this may be a read error. The V and J genes are TRBV5-1 and TRBJ2-1, with TRBD1 matching over 9 bases. CDR1 is SGHRS and CDR2 is YFSETQ in the germline V gene. CDR3 length equals 14 residues. The CDR3 region is CASSPGQGWNEQFF. Written as DNA, the CDR3 is TGTGCCAGCTCACCGGGACAGGGTTGGAATGAGCAGTTCTTC. The full variable domain, its missing parts supplied by reference TRBV5-1 and TRBJ2-1, is KAGVTQTPRYLIKTRGQQVTLSCSPISGHRSVSWYQQTPGQGLQFLFEYFSETQRNKGNFPGRFSGRQFSNSRSEMNVSTLELGDSALYLCASSPGQGWNEQFFGPGTRLTVL.

The V and J genes are TRBV7-2 and TRBJ1-3; unclear D gene. From germline, CDR1 is SGHTA and CDR2 FQGNSA. Trimming took off 8 bases at V and 2 bases at J, with 7 bases between the two ends. This CDR3 region has 12 residues. CDR3 sequence reads: CASRVAGNTIYF. Written as DNA, the CDR3 is TGTGCCAGCCGGGTCGCTGGAAACACCATATATTTT.

The table lists this clonotype with a few counts. This chain connects TRBV12-3 or TRBV12-4 to TRBJ2-1; D uncertain. The CDR3 loop spans 12 amino acids. Trimming removed 7 bases at V and 4 bases at J, with 8 bases between. In nucleotides, the CDR3 is TGTGCCAGCACCCCGAGATACAATGAGCAGTTCTTC. This translates into CASTPRYNEQFF.

The rearrangement joins TRBV7-2 to TRBJ2-5, with 13 nucleotides matching TRBD2. The end of the DNA fits TRBJ2-7 better, so the J call may be wrong. This CDR3 has 18 residues. CDR1 is SGHTA, CDR2 FQGNSA, per germline. The CDR3 DNA sequence: TGTGCCAGCAGCCTACTAGCGGGGGGGCCGCTAAACTCCTACGAGCAGTACTTC. It codes for CASSLLAGGPLNSYEQYF.

The CDR3 protein is CATSVTGNEKLFF. CDR3 DNA: TGTGCCACCAGCGTTACAGGGAATGAAAAACTGTTTTTT. V is TRBV15 and J is TRBJ1-4; D perhaps matches TRBD1 (6 bases). The CDR3 consists of 13 residues. Germline CDR1 is LNHNV and CDR2 is YYDKDF (reference sequence). V dropped 5 bases and J dropped 5 bases, with 9 bases sitting between them. Variable domain in full (rest from reference TRBV15 and TRBJ1-4): DAMVIQNPRYQVTQFGKPVTLSCSQTLNHNVMYWYQQKSSQAPKLLFHYYDKDFNNEADTPDNFQSRRPNTSFCFLDIRSPGLGDTAMYLCATSVTGNEKLFFGSGTQLSVL.

The chain's CDR3 is CASSKDRAETQYF. CDR3 sequence (DNA): TGCGCCAGCAGCAAGGACAGGGCAGAGACCCAGTACTTC. The rearrangement links TRBV4-1 to TRBJ2-5; TRBD1 matches at 8 bases. The CDR3 length is 13 residues. The germline V gene has CDR1 MGHRA and CDR2 YSYEKL. Trimming at V came to 5 bases and at J to 4 bases, leaving 3 bases not matched to a gene.

As for this clonotype: An end of the junction does not agree with germline; a read error may underlie this. V usage is TRBV7-9 and J usage is TRBJ2-7; D is perhaps TRBD2 (5 bases). The CDR3 length is 14 residues. CDR1 and CDR2 (germline): SEHNR, FQNEAQ (reference sequence). Here the CDR3 DNA reads TGTGCCGGCAGCCATCAAGTGACTACCTACGAGCAGTACTTC. This sequence encodes CAGSHQVTTYEQYF.

This clonotype has just a few counts. V gene TRBV9 combines with J gene TRBJ1-4; a possible D gene is TRBD1 (5 bases). Per germline, CDR1 SGDLS and CDR2 YYNGEE. CDR3 size: 14 residues. V lost 7 bases to trimming and J lost 0 bases, with 10 bases between them. The CDR3 DNA follows: TGTGCCAGCGGGACGGACCCAACTAATGAAAAACTGTTTTTT. It is translated as CASGTDPTNEKLFF.

The chain uses TRBV7-9 and TRBJ1-6; 9 bases match TRBD1. V trimming: 10 bases; J trimming: 5 bases; junction bases outside the gene matches: 3. The CDR3 totals 13 residues. Germline values: CDR1 SEHNR, CDR2 FQNEAQ (reference sequence). CDR3 amino acids: CATRTGDNSPLHF. CDR3 sequence (DNA): TGTGCCACCCGGACAGGGGATAATTCACCCCTCCACTTT.

The chain joins TRBV3-1 to TRBJ2-1; D might be TRBD2 (6 bases). Germline assignment: CDR1 LGHDT and CDR2 YNNKEL (reference sequence). The length of the CDR3 is 15 residues. V was cut by 2 bases and J by 3 bases, with 11 bases left in between. As DNA, the CDR3 is TGTGCCAGCAGCCAAAGTCTGGGGGGCTACAATGAGCAGTTCTTC. It yields the protein CASSQSLGGYNEQFF.

V is TRBV10-3 and J is TRBJ2-7; tentative D call: TRBD1 (7 bases). The CDR3 consists of 13 residues. V gave up 8 bases and J gave up 2 bases, with 13 bases separating them. Germline-derived CDR1 and CDR2 are ENHRY and SYGVKD. In DNA form, the CDR3 reads TGTGCCATCCGAACAGGGGAGGCCTACGAGCAGTACTTC. This codes for CAIRTGEAYEQYF.

The chain employs TRBV12-3 or TRBV12-4 and TRBJ2-1; no clear D. The CDR3 has 13 residues. The ends were cut back, 2 bases at V and 10 bases at J, with 12 bases in the middle. The CDR3 is CASSLMRLAEQFF. In DNA, the CDR3 is TGTGCCAGCAGTTTAATGAGGCTGGCCGAGCAGTTCTTC.

V is TRBV12-3 or TRBV12-4 and J is TRBJ2-3; 7 bases map to TRBD2. V dropped 6 bases and J dropped 10; count of bases not matched to a gene: 4. The CDR3 consists of 11 residues. Here the CDR3 reads CASSGGKAQYF. The CDR3 nucleotides are TGTGCCAGCAGCGGGGGGAAAGCGCAGTATTTT.

In its sample, this clonotype was seen a few times. The gene calls are TRBV5-5 and TRBJ2-5; no firm D call. This CDR3 is built from 14 residues. Trimming took off 4 bases at V and 3 bases at J, with 13 bases between the two ends. Germline values: CDR1 SGHKS, CDR2 YYEKEE (reference sequence). CDR3 nucleotides: TGTGCCAGCAGCCGAAATGGCAACGAAGAGACCCAGTACTTC. Protein product: CASSRNGNEETQYF. The whole variable domain, filled in from reference TRBV5-5 and TRBJ2-5, reads DAGVTQSPTHLIKTRGQQVTLRCSPISGHKSVSWYQQVLGQGPQFIFQYYEKEERGRGNFPDRFSARQFPNYSSELNVNALLLGDSALYLCASSRNGNEETQYFGPGTRLLVL.

Only one count was recorded for this clonotype. The conserved phenylalanine or tryptophan normally closing the CDR3 is absent here, so this likely arose from a read error. The chain has TRBV12-3 or TRBV12-4 and TRBJ2-3, with TRBD1 matching 9 bases. This CDR3 spans 14 amino acids. V was pared by 1 base and J by 4 bases, with 0 bases of the junction left unmatched. In DNA, the CDR3 is TGTGCCAGCAGTTTAGGACAGGGGGCAGATACGCAGTATTCT. Residues: CASSLGQGADTQYS.

This clonotype has a handful of counts. Compared with germline, one end of the junction differs, possibly owing to a read error. This chain links TRBV11-2 with TRBJ2-3; D might be TRBD2 (6 bases). The V gene's germline CDR1 is SGHAT and CDR2 FQNNGV. The CDR3 is 14 amino acids. The CDR3 DNA reads TGTGCCAGCAGCTTGGAGGTGCGGGGACCAATTAAGGGGTTT. Translated: CASSLEVRGPIKGF. Full variable domain (remainder filled in from reference TRBV11-2 and TRBJ2-3): EAGVAQSPRYKIIEKRQSVAFWCNPISGHATLYWYQQILGQGPKLLIQFQNNGVVDDSQLPKDRFSAERLKGVDSTLKIQPAKLEDSAVYLCASSLEVRGPIKGFGPGTRLTVL.

The chain uses TRBV29-1 and TRBJ2-1; 7 nucleotides match TRBD2. The germline V gene has CDR1 SQVTM and CDR2 ANQGSEA. Trimming cost V 1 base and J 13 bases; bases outside gene matches: 4. The CDR3 totals 11 residues. As DNA, the CDR3 is TGCAGCGTTGAAGTTGGACTAGTCCAGTTCTTC. It codes for CSVEVGLVQFF.

In its sample, this clonotype was seen a few times. The chain combines TRBV6-2 or TRBV6-3 with TRBJ2-7; D might be TRBD1 or TRBD2, each matching 5 bases. The CDR3 contains 15 residues. V lost 7 bases to trimming and J lost 7 bases, with 23 bases between them. Germline CDR1 and CDR2: MNHEY and SVGEGT. CDR3 sequence: CASKTIDRAAWEQYF. CDR3 sequence (DNA): TGTGCCAGCAAGACTATAGACAGAGCCGCCTGGGAGCAGTACTTC.

The V and J genes are TRBV6-5 and TRBJ2-5; TRBD1 is a possible D gene (5 bases). The CDR3 consists of 14 residues. CDR1 and CDR2 from the germline V gene are MNHEY and SVGAGI. Trimming stripped 6 bases from V and 2 bases from J, with 13 bases between. The CDR3 nucleotides are TGTGCCAGCAGGACCACAGGTTTGCAAGAGACCCAGTACTTC. Its protein product is CASRTTGLQETQYF.

This clonotype appeared many times. CDR3 amino acids: CATSDPMDRMPETQYF. The CDR3 DNA is TGTGCCACCAGTGACCCTATGGACAGGATGCCGGAGACCCAGTACTTC. The chain links TRBV24-1 to TRBJ2-5, with 7 bases matching TRBD1. Trimming removed 4 bases from V and 5 bases from J; junction bases left unmatched: 12. The length of the CDR3 is 16 residues. CDR1 is KGHDR and CDR2 is SFDVKD in the germline V gene.

In nucleotides, the CDR3 is TGTGCCAGCAGTTACCCAAGGGGGACTAGCTCCTACAATGAGCAGTTCTTC. Translation: CASSYPRGTSSYNEQFF. The chain carries TRBV6-2 or TRBV6-3 and TRBJ2-1, with TRBD2 matching over 8 bases. The J segment lost 0 bases and the V segment lost 2 bases, leaving 6 bases of the junction unmatched. The CDR3 runs 17 residues. Germline loops: CDR1 MNHEY, CDR2 SVGEGT.

The V and J genes are TRBV7-9 and TRBJ2-2; TRBD1 is a possible D gene (6 bases). From germline, CDR1 is SEHNR and CDR2 FQNEAQ (reference sequence). Trimming took off 6 bases at V and 7 bases at J, with 12 bases between the two ends. The CDR3 loop spans 13 amino acids. In nucleotides, the CDR3 is TGTGCCAGCAGATTCAGGGACATCGGGGAGCTGTTTTTT. It translates to CASRFRDIGELFF.

Concerning this clonotype itself: This may stem from a read error, because a much larger clone lies one nucleotide away. V is TRBV11-2 and J is TRBJ2-1; tentative D call: TRBD1 (6 bases). The better agreement between TRBJ2-7 and the DNA end casts doubt on the J call. Per germline, CDR1 SGHAT and CDR2 FQNNGV. The CDR3 is 14 residues long. The CDR3 coding sequence is TGTGCCAGCAGCTTCGACAGGACCTCCTACGAGCAGTACTTC. Protein: CASSFDRTSYEQYF.

A few counts support this clonotype. This chain links TRBV21-1 with TRBJ1-2. TRBV21-1 is termed a pseudogene. The CDR3 loop spans 12 amino acids. This CDR3 is CASFLTDYGYTF. In DNA, the CDR3 is TGTGCCAGCTTTCTAACAGACTATGGCTACACCTTC.